This T cell receptor (beta chain) was found in a study of shared clonotypes between healthy human individuals. A note on this clone: Its antigen remains unidentified.

V lost 3 bases to trimming and J lost 2 bases, with 8 bases between them. This CDR3 is built from 13 residues. Germline lookup yields CDR1 MNHEY and CDR2 SMNVEV (reference sequence). Positively selected for CCR7, the CD45RO-negative cells used as naive CD8 cells excluded terminally differentiated effector memory CD45RA+ cells. Broader study findings: Roughly 5% of naive CD4 clonotypes were shared across several donors.

The method was immunoSEQ multiplex PCR; TCRdb's version includes in-frame clones alone and lacks a portion of them. The repertoire holds around 580,000 clones, with 98% as singletons. The V gene is TRBV27, the J gene TRBJ2-7; D is possibly TRBD1 (5 bases). The sequence derives from a man aged 25-45 years in good health. Specimen: naive CD8+ T cells sorted from blood. The CDR3 coding sequence is TGTGCCAGCAGTTTGGCAGGGCCCTACGAGCAGTACTTC. The encoded protein is CASSLAGPYEQYF.